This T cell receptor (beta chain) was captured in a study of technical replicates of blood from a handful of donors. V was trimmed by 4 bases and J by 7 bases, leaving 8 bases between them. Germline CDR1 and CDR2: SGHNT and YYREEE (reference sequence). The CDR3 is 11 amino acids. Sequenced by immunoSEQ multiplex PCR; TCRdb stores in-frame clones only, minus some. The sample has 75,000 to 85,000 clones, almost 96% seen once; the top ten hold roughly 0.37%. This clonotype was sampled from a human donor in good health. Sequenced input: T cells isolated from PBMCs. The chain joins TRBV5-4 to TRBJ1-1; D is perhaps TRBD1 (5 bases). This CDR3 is CASSRQGEAFF. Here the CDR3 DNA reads TGTGCCAGCAGCCGCCAGGGTGAAGCTTTCTTT.